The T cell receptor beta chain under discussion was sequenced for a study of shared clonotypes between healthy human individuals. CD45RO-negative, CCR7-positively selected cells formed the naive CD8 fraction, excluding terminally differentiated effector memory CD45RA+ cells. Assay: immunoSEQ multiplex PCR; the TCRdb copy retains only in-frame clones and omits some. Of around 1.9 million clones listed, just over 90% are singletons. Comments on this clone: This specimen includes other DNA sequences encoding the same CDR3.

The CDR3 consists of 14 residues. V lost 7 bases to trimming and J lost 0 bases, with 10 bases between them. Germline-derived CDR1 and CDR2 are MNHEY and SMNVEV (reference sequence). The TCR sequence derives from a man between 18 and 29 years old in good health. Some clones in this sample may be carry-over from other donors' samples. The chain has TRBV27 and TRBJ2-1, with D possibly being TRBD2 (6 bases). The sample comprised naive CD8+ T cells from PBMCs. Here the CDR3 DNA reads TGTGCCAGCACCGGAGGGAGCTCCTACAATGAGCAGTTCTTC. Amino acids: CASTGGSSYNEQFF.